The 2 T cell receptor beta chains in this list originate from one sample, sequenced in a study of cytomegalovirus exposure and HLA in healthy donors. A multiplex PCR was run with 60 Vbeta primers and 13 Jbeta primers. Clones were read by immunoSEQ multiplex PCR, and TCRdb kept only the in-frame ones, dropping some. The sample carries 70,000 to 95,000 clones, 70% to 85% recorded once. Sequences were obtained from PBMCs. Receptor source: a man between 25 and 39 years old in good health and CMV-seropositive.

This clone was detected once. The chain uses TRBV11-2 and TRBJ2-5; 7 nucleotides line up with TRBD1. The CDR3 runs 15 residues. From germline, CDR1 is SGHAT and CDR2 FQNNGV. With 2 bases clipped from V and 0 bases from J, the junction kept 3 bases outside the gene matches. The CDR3 is CASSLRGQHQETQYF. CDR3 DNA: TGTGCCAGCAGCTTACGGGGACAGCACCAAGAGACCCAGTACTTC.

This chain links TRBV5-4 with TRBJ1-1, with TRBD1 matching over 7 bases. The CDR3 consists of 15 residues. V shed 4 bases, J shed 4 bases, and the junction held 10 bases outside the gene matches. CDR1 is SGHNT, CDR2 YYREEE, per germline (reference sequence). CDR3 coding DNA: TGTGCCAGCAGCCTCCAGACAGGGTTAACCACTGAAGCTTTCTTT. This translates into CASSLQTGLTTEAFF.